The 31 T cell receptor beta chains given below trace back to one sample, sequenced in a study of blood T cell repertoires in COVID-19. Sequenced by immunoSEQ multiplex PCR; TCRdb stores in-frame clones only, minus some. The table records under 250,000 clones, approximately 91% of them present only once. Sequences were obtained from peripheral blood. The receptors here all came from a man aged 45-65 years with COVID-19, enrolled during active disease.

This sequence joins TRBV5-6 and TRBJ1-2; D may be TRBD1 (6 bases). The germline V and J ends were trimmed by 3 bases and 8 bases, with 8 bases remaining between them. The germline gives CDR1 SGHDT, CDR2 YYEEEE. The CDR3 has 11 amino acids. Here the CDR3 DNA reads TGTGCCAGCAGCTATGACAGGGGCTACACCTTC. Translating it yields CASSYDRGYTF.

The chain is built from TRBV28 and TRBJ2-3; 11 nucleotides match TRBD2. The CDR3 covers 15 residues. The germline V gene encodes CDR1 MDHEN and CDR2 SYDVKM. Trimming took 5 bases from V and 2 from J; bases not matched to a gene: 3. The CDR3 bases are TGTGCCAGCAGTCTAGCGGGGGGAGTCACAGATACGCAGTATTTT. Translation: CASSLAGGVTDTQYF.

A single count supports this clone. V usage is TRBV29-1 and J usage is TRBJ2-1; D is perhaps TRBD2 (7 bases). Germline V lookup: CDR1 SQVTM, CDR2 ANQGSEA. The CDR3 has 14 amino acids. V dropped 0 bases and J dropped 12 bases, with 18 bases sitting between them. DNA of the CDR3: TGCAGCGTTGAAGATCGCCTAGCGGTACAGGGGCAGTTCTTC. This codes for CSVEDRLAVQGQFF.

The DNA of the CDR3 is TGTGCCAGCAGGGGTTGGACAGGGGGCGGGTTCAATCAGCCCCAGCATTTT. Translation: CASRGWTGGGFNQPQHF. This chain joins TRBV28 and TRBJ1-5; 11 bases are a match to TRBD1. V gave up 6 bases and J gave up 3 bases; unmatched junction bases: 10. Germline V gene sequence: CDR1 MDHEN, CDR2 SYDVKM. CDR3 length: 17 amino acids.

This chain connects TRBV28 to TRBJ2-7, with D possibly matching TRBD2 (5 bases). The V gene lost 2 bases and the J gene lost 0 bases, with 17 bases spanning the gap. The CDR3 contains 17 residues. Germline-derived CDR1 and CDR2 are MDHEN and SYDVKM. The CDR3 DNA reads as TGTGCCAGCAGTTTAGTGGGGTTAGAGGGAAACTCCTACGAGCAGTACTTC. Its translation: CASSLVGLEGNSYEQYF. Together with reference TRBV28 and TRBJ2-7, the CDR3 gives the full variable domain: DVKVTQSSRYLVKRTGEKVFLECVQDMDHENMFWYRQDPGLGLRLIYFSYDVKMKEKGDIPEGYSVSREKKERFSLILESASTNQTSMYLCASSLVGLEGNSYEQYFGPGTRLTVT.

The chain uses TRBV18 and TRBJ2-1; 7 bases are shared with TRBD2. Germline CDR1 is KGHSH and CDR2 is LQKENI. CDR3 size: 14 residues. V lost 3 bases and J lost 8; bases outside the gene matches: 7. CDR3 residues: CASSPGGALYEQFF. CDR3 DNA: TGTGCCAGCTCACCGGGAGGGGCGTTATATGAGCAGTTCTTC.

This chain joins TRBV7-9 and TRBJ2-7; 12 nucleotides align to TRBD2. Germline values: CDR1 SEHNR, CDR2 FQNEAQ (reference sequence). The ends lost 1 base at V and 6 bases at J; junction bases unmatched: 4. The CDR3 length is 15 residues. As DNA, the CDR3 is TGTGCCAGCAGCTTAGGACTAGCGGGAGAGTCCGAGCAGTACTTC. Translated, it gives CASSLGLAGESEQYF.

This chain connects TRBV7-8 to TRBJ2-7, with 8 bases lining up with TRBD2. The CDR3 is made up of 14 amino acids. After removal of 6 bases from V and 5 bases from J, the junction contained 9 bases not matched to a gene. CDR1 and CDR2 from the germline V gene are SGHVS and FQNEAQ. CDR3 sequence (DNA): TGTGCCAGCAGGCCCCGGGGGGGCCTCGACGAGCAGTACTTC. Protein product: CASRPRGGLDEQYF.

The chain links TRBV5-1 to TRBJ2-2; D not certain. The CDR3 length is 14 residues. Germline CDR1 and CDR2: SGHRS and YFSETQ. Trimming shortened V by 3 bases and J by 5 bases, and 11 bases separated the two germline ends. DNA of the CDR3: TGCGCCAGCAGCTCCTTTGTCGGGACCGGGGAGCTGTTTTTT. Protein: CASSSFVGTGELFF.

This rearrangement joins TRBV4-1 to TRBJ2-5, with 8 bases aligning to TRBD2. Germline loops: CDR1 MGHRA, CDR2 YSYEKL. V lost 2 bases to trimming and J lost 2 bases; unmatched junction nucleotides: 4. The CDR3 length is 15 residues. The CDR3: CASSQTLAEQETQYF. The CDR3 region has the DNA TGCGCCAGCAGCCAAACACTAGCGGAGCAAGAGACCCAGTACTTC.

This chain joins TRBV18 and TRBJ2-5; 7 nucleotides line up with TRBD2. The CDR3 has 15 amino acids. Germline CDR1 reads KGHSH; CDR2 reads LQKENI. J was trimmed by 2 bases and V by 0 bases; bases with no gene match: 3. CDR3 in DNA: TGTGCCAGCTCACCACCGGGACTAACACAAGAGACCCAGTACTTC. It encodes CASSPPGLTQETQYF.

The chain carries TRBV5-1 and TRBJ2-5; 7 bases are a match to TRBD2. V dropped 4 bases and J dropped 3; count of bases not matched to a gene: 12. The CDR3 length is 16 residues. In germline, CDR1 is SGHRS, CDR2 YFSETQ. The DNA of the CDR3 is TGCGCCAGCAGCCTTCTGGCTAGCGGTGCCAAAGAGACCCAGTACTTC. This gives the protein CASSLLASGAKETQYF. The full variable domain, with the rest looked up from reference TRBV5-1 and TRBJ2-5, is KAGVTQTPRYLIKTRGQQVTLSCSPISGHRSVSWYQQTPGQGLQFLFEYFSETQRNKGNFPGRFSGRQFSNSRSEMNVSTLELGDSALYLCASSLLASGAKETQYFGPGTRLLVL.

This clone was detected a few times. V is TRBV30 and J is TRBJ2-2; 9 nucleotides agree with TRBD2. The trim removed 8 bases at V and 3 bases at J, leaving 4 bases unmatched. The CDR3 has 13 amino acids. The germline CDR1 and CDR2 sequences are GTSNPN and SVGIG (reference sequence). CDR3 in DNA: TGTGCCCAGACTAGCGGTTACACCGGGGAGCTGTTTTTT. Translation gives CAQTSGYTGELFF.

The rearrangement uses TRBV24-1 and TRBJ2-3; 9 positions agree with TRBD2. The germline V gene has CDR1 KGHDR and CDR2 SFDVKD. This CDR3 region has 16 residues. The junction had 9 bases not matched to a gene; V was cut back by 4 bases and J by 5 bases. The DNA for the CDR3 is TGTGCCACCAGTGACGGTCGGCGGGAGGGCCGAGATACGCAGTATTTT. Translation gives CATSDGRREGRDTQYF.

The rearrangement joins TRBV29-1 to TRBJ2-1, with 11 bases aligning to TRBD2. The CDR3 runs to 15 residues. Germline loops: CDR1 SQVTM, CDR2 ANQGSEA. J gave up 4 bases and V 2 bases, and 4 bases lay outside the gene matches. This CDR3 is CSVEWVAGGYNEQFF. DNA of the CDR3: TGCAGCGTTGAATGGGTAGCGGGAGGGTACAATGAGCAGTTCTTC.

The CDR3 DNA reads as TGTGCCAGCAGTTACGAGATTGAAGCTTTCTTT. Its protein product is CASSYEIEAFF. The chain is built from TRBV6-2 or TRBV6-3 and TRBJ1-1; no definite D call. The CDR3 runs to 11 residues. V dropped 2 bases and J dropped 7 bases, with 5 bases sitting between them. Germline CDR1 and CDR2: MNHEY and SVGEGT.

This chain links TRBV24-1 with TRBJ2-1, with TRBD2 matching 7 bases. The CDR3 is made up of 18 amino acids. V dropped 2 bases and J dropped 7; count of bases not matched to a gene: 16. Looked up from germline, CDR1 is KGHDR and CDR2 is SFDVKD. The CDR3 protein is CATSDSRGGSGNWNEQFF. CDR3 sequence (DNA): TGTGCCACCAGTGATTCTCGGGGTGGGAGCGGGAATTGGAATGAGCAGTTCTTC.

This chain uses TRBV28 with TRBJ1-2; possible D gene TRBD1, 6 bases. Per the germline V gene, CDR1 is MDHEN and CDR2 is SYDVKM. V shed 6 bases and J shed 7 bases, with 15 bases lying between them. This CDR3 has 13 residues. This chain's CDR3 is CASSLDRLGGYTF. The CDR3 nucleotides are TGTGCCAGCAGCTTAGACAGGCTTGGTGGCTACACCTTC.

The rearrangement joins TRBV4-3 to TRBJ1-5; D is perhaps TRBD1 (6 bases). This CDR3 is built from 17 residues. Germline assignment: CDR1 LGHNA and CDR2 YSLEER. The germline V and J ends were trimmed by 2 bases and 0 bases, with 14 bases remaining between them. The CDR3 spells CASSQIRDTYSNQPQHF. The CDR3 bases are TGCGCCAGCAGCCAAATTCGGGACACGTATAGCAATCAGCCCCAGCATTTT.

The chain couples TRBV15 to TRBJ2-3; no firm D call. This CDR3 region has 16 residues. V lost 0 bases and J 7 bases, leaving 17 bases between the germline ends. Germline CDR1 LNHNV, CDR2 YYDKDF (reference sequence). The CDR3 sequence: CATSRDTGIYRYTQYF. CDR3 sequence (DNA): TGTGCCACCAGCAGAGATACCGGTATCTACCGGTATACGCAGTATTTT.

The rearrangement links TRBV7-3 to TRBJ1-6, with unresolved D. Germline V lookup: CDR1 SGHTA, CDR2 FQGTGA. V was cut by 5 bases and J by 6 bases, with 8 bases left in between. This CDR3 comprises 13 residues. In nucleotides, the CDR3 is TGTGCCAGCAGCGACACCGGTAATTCACCCCTCCACTTT. Its translation: CASSDTGNSPLHF.

Concerning this clone: The sample carries other DNA sequences with the same CDR3. The chain joins TRBV24-1 to TRBJ2-7; D is unclear. Germline V lookup: CDR1 KGHDR, CDR2 SFDVKD. CDR3 length equals 12 residues. The V end was cut by 2 bases, the J end by 1 base, with 2 bases between. This CDR3 is CATSDSSYEQYF. The CDR3 DNA reads TGTGCCACCAGTGATTCGTCCTACGAGCAGTACTTC.

This clone has only one observation. The chain employs TRBV2 and TRBJ2-6; D not certain. This CDR3 is 14 amino acids long. With 4 bases removed from V and 4 bases from J, the gap between germline ends came to 8 bases. Germline V gene data show CDR1 as SNHLY and CDR2 as FYNNEI. This CDR3 is CASSGVLGANVLTF. The CDR3 nucleotides read TGTGCCAGCAGTGGTGTACTGGGGGCCAACGTCCTGACTTTC.

V gene TRBV5-1 combines with J gene TRBJ1-3, with unresolved D. The CDR3 loop spans 17 amino acids. With 0 bases removed from V and 0 bases from J, the gap between germline ends came to 13 bases. From germline, CDR1 is SGHRS and CDR2 YFSETQ. The CDR3 sequence is CASSLGLVSHSGNTIYF. CDR3 coding DNA: TGCGCCAGCAGCTTGGGCTTGGTCAGTCACTCTGGAAACACCATATATTTT.

The chain combines TRBV3-1 (or the pseudogene TRBV3-2) with TRBJ2-3; 8 bases line up with TRBD1. This CDR3 is 17 amino acids long. J lost 2 bases, V lost 4 bases, and 11 bases had no gene match. Germline V gene data show CDR1 as LGHDT and CDR2 as YNNKEL (reference sequence). CDR3 amino acids: CASSPFTGGTLTDTQYF. The CDR3 DNA follows: TGTGCCAGCAGCCCGTTTACAGGGGGAACCCTCACAGATACGCAGTATTTT.

This chain links TRBV10-3 with TRBJ2-1; 7 positions match TRBD2. The V gene end was trimmed by 0 bases and the J gene end by 6 bases; junction bases not matched to a gene: 5. Germline V gives CDR1 ENHRY, CDR2 SYGVKD. The CDR3 runs to 15 residues. The CDR3 reads CAISESLASGNEQFF. The CDR3 DNA follows: TGTGCCATCAGTGAGTCCTTGGCTAGCGGCAATGAGCAGTTCTTC.

This clone was observed a few times. The V and J genes are TRBV5-6 and TRBJ2-1; 8 nucleotides align to TRBD2. The trim removed 4 bases at V and 14 bases at J, leaving 5 bases unmatched. This CDR3 is built from 11 residues. Germline CDR1 is SGHDT and CDR2 is YYEEEE. The CDR3 sequence is CASSGRREEFF. The CDR3, as DNA: TGTGCCAGCAGCGGGCGGCGGGAGGAGTTCTTC.

The chain carries TRBV9 and TRBJ2-1; TRBD2 agrees at 10 bases. The CDR3 sequence is 15 residues long. From germline, CDR1 is SGDLS and CDR2 YYNGEE. Germline trimming cut 1 base from V and 8 bases from J; bases unmatched to any gene: 6. CDR3 DNA: TGTGCCAGCAGCGTAAGCCCTAGCGGGAGTTATGAGCAGTTCTTC. This encodes CASSVSPSGSYEQFF.

CDR3 region: CASSSTSSGVNGYTF. The CDR3 nucleotides are TGTGCCAGCAGTTCCACCTCCTCAGGGGTTAATGGCTACACCTTC. J is TRBJ1-2 and V is TRBV6-5; tentatively, D is TRBD1 (6 bases). The germline V and J ends were trimmed by 4 bases and 6 bases, with 18 bases remaining between them. The CDR3 consists of 15 residues. Germline CDR1 is MNHEY and CDR2 is SVGAGI.

Only a few counts were recorded for this clone. The chain uses TRBV5-1 and TRBJ2-5, with 10 bases matching TRBD1. CDR1 is SGHRS, CDR2 YFSETQ, per germline. The junction had 5 bases not matched to a gene; V was cut back by 4 bases and J by 5 bases. This CDR3 is 14 amino acids long. CDR3 residues: CASSRTGGGETQYF. The CDR3 DNA reads as TGCGCCAGCAGCCGGACAGGGGGAGGGGAGACCCAGTACTTC.

The chain couples TRBV14 to TRBJ2-7; the match to TRBD1 covers 9 bases. The CDR3 has 16 amino acids. CDR1 and CDR2 (germline): SGHDN, FVKESK. With V trimmed by 5 bases and J by 6 bases, 14 bases remained unmatched. CDR3 residues: CASSKHSGTGLSEQYF. As DNA, the CDR3 is TGTGCCAGCAGCAAACACTCCGGGACAGGGCTCTCCGAGCAGTACTTC. The whole variable domain, filled in from reference TRBV14 and TRBJ2-7, reads EAGVTQFPSHSVIEKGQTVTLRCDPISGHDNLYWYRRVMGKEIKFLLHFVKESKQDESGMPNNRFLAERTGGTYSTLKVQPAELEDSGVYFCASSKHSGTGLSEQYFGPGTRLTVT.